This T cell receptor beta chain appears in the sequencing data of a study of blood T cell repertoires in COVID-19. Study details: COVID-19 samples, acute and convalescent, were from the United States, Italy and Spain.

V was clipped by 2 bases and J by 6 bases; unmatched bases: 4. The germline V gene encodes CDR1 KGHDR and CDR2 SFDVKD. The CDR3 covers 14 residues. Assay: immunoSEQ multiplex PCR; the TCRdb copy retains only in-frame clones and omits some. Counted here are approximately 170,000 clones, around nine tenths occurring once; the ten biggest clones make up approximately 4%. The TCR was taken from a man younger than 35 with active or convalescent COVID-19. Sequencing was performed on peripheral blood. This chain uses TRBV24-1 with TRBJ1-2, with 8 bases aligning to TRBD1. CDR3 in DNA: TGTGCCACCAGTGATTCCGGCAGGGGGCATGGCTACACCTTC. This encodes CATSDSGRGHGYTF.